These 25 T cell receptor beta chains share one sample of origin, sequenced in a study of blood T cells in healthy people across ages. With a J-beta primer mix and a sample-barcoded 5' primer, a second PCR ran about 7 to 12 cycles. One entry per CDR3 protein results from TCRdb running MiXCR on the 5' RACE reads. Here the sample spans about 1.8 million distinct CDR3 sequences, roughly 49% being singletons. Material: blood. All receptors derive from a woman aged 40 to 55 in good health.

This clonotype occurred a few times. This CDR3 reads CASSSQTGRTQETQYF. The CDR3 DNA reads TGTGCCAGCAGTTCTCAGACAGGGCGTACGCAGGAGACCCAGTACTTC. The rearrangement links TRBV6-5 to TRBJ2-5, with 7 nucleotides matching TRBD1. V was clipped by 4 bases and J by 5 bases; unmatched bases: 13. CDR3 length equals 16 residues. Per germline, CDR1 MNHEY and CDR2 SVGAGI.

This clonotype has only a few counts. This chain connects TRBV29-1 to TRBJ1-4; no reliable D call. CDR3 length equals 9 residues. In germline, CDR1 is SQVTM, CDR2 ANQGSEA. V was clipped by 8 bases and J by 11 bases, with 9 bases between them. The CDR3 DNA sequence: TGCAGCCACACACCCAAACTGTTTTTT. Translating it yields CSHTPKLFF. The variable domain in full, with the rest retrieved from reference TRBV29-1 and TRBJ1-4, is SAVISQKPSRDICQRGTSLTIQCQVDSQVTMMFWYRQQPGQSLTLIATANQGSEATYESGFVIDKFPISRPNLTFSTLTVSNMSPEDSSIYLCSHTPKLFFGSGTQLSVL.

The J gene is TRBJ2-1, the V gene TRBV2; D is unresolved. Germline-derived CDR1 and CDR2 are SNHLY and FYNNEI. This CDR3 is built from 11 residues. V dropped 7 bases and J dropped 6 bases, with 7 bases sitting between them. The CDR3 loop is CASMASNEQFF. CDR3 DNA sequence: TGTGCCAGCATGGCTAGCAATGAGCAGTTCTTC.

The chain joins TRBV6-2 or TRBV6-3 to TRBJ2-5; TRBD2 agrees at 7 bases. CDR3 length equals 11 residues. The germline gives CDR1 MNHEY, CDR2 SVGEGT. Losses at the gene ends were 8 bases for V and 5 bases for J; bases not matched to a gene: 2. Here the CDR3 DNA reads TGTGCCAGCGCAGCGGGGGAGACCCAGTACTTC. It encodes CASAAGETQYF.

This clonotype came up a few times. DNA for the CDR3: TGTGCCAGCAGCCCAGTCAGGGGCATGGCCAAAAACATTCAGTACTTC. It codes for CASSPVRGMAKNIQYF. This chain joins TRBV7-2 and TRBJ2-4; D possibly corresponds to TRBD1 (6 bases). Germline V gives CDR1 SGHTA, CDR2 FQGNSA. V was pared by 5 bases and J by 1 base, with 15 bases between. The CDR3 is made up of 16 amino acids.

V usage is TRBV3-1 and J usage is TRBJ1-1; D uncertain. There are 12 residues in the CDR3. Germline V gene data show CDR1 as LGHDT and CDR2 as YNNKEL (reference sequence). V lost 1 base and J 10 bases, leaving 10 bases between the germline ends. The CDR3 region is CASSQVKSGAFF. The CDR3, as DNA: TGTGCCAGCAGCCAAGTTAAAAGTGGAGCTTTCTTT.

In regard to this clonotype: It may be a read error: a sequence one base away is much more abundant. J is TRBJ2-3 and V is TRBV12-3 or TRBV12-4; 7 nucleotides match TRBD2. The CDR3 is made up of 15 amino acids. DNA of the CDR3: TGTGCCAGCAGCTTAGGGAGGGGCCGCACAGATACGCGGTATTTT. Its protein is CASSLGRGRTDTRYF.

This chain links TRBV5-1 with TRBJ1-4; no definite D call. The V end lost 3 bases, the J end lost 7 bases, and 13 bases lay between the germline ends. The CDR3 loop spans 14 amino acids. Germline lookup yields CDR1 SGHRS and CDR2 YFSETQ. Here the CDR3 DNA reads TGCGCCAGCAGCTCCGCATCCCTAGGTGAAAAACTGTTTTTT. Its protein product is CASSSASLGEKLFF.

In its sample, this clonotype was seen a few times. The CDR3 reads CASSSRGLAETQYF. CDR3 in DNA: TGTGCCAGCAGCTCACGAGGACTAGCCGAGACCCAGTACTTC. The rearrangement joins TRBV7-8 to TRBJ2-5; 8 bases match TRBD2. With 4 bases clipped from V and 5 bases from J, the junction kept 6 bases outside the gene matches. The CDR3 contains 14 residues. Germline CDR1 SGHVS, CDR2 FQNEAQ.

This clonotype turned up a few times. In DNA, the CDR3 is TGTGCCAGCAGCCAAACCGGGGGGGCAGAGCAGTACTTC. This gives the protein CASSQTGGAEQYF. V gene TRBV12-3 or TRBV12-4 combines with J gene TRBJ2-7; 8 nucleotides align to TRBD2. The V segment lost 6 bases and the J segment 7 bases; nucleotides outside the gene matches: 8. The CDR3 spans 13 residues.

V and J are TRBV20-1 and TRBJ1-2; D ambiguous. Germline CDR1 and CDR2: DFQATT and SNEGSKA (reference sequence). Deletions cut 6 bases from V and 3 bases from J, with 14 bases between. This CDR3 contains 13 residues. Here the CDR3 DNA reads TGCAGTGCACCCGCTGGGCAATACTATGGCTACACCTTC. This gives the protein CSAPAGQYYGYTF.

The chain is built from TRBV28 and TRBJ1-2, with a tentative D call TRBD1 (6 bases). The CDR3 covers 15 residues. Trimming cost V 8 bases and J 6 bases, with 22 bases left between them. CDR1 is MDHEN, CDR2 SYDVKM, per germline. The CDR3 DNA is TGTGCCAGCGGCCCCGGCGGCACAGGGAGCCATGGCTACACCTTC. Protein sequence: CASGPGGTGSHGYTF.

This clonotype was seen a few times. The chain joins TRBV10-3 to TRBJ2-1, with D maybe TRBD1 (5 bases). This CDR3 has 13 residues. CDR1 and CDR2 (germline): ENHRY, SYGVKD. V lost 3 bases, J lost 8 bases, and 11 bases lay in between. In DNA form, the CDR3 reads TGTGCCATCAGTGATGGTGGCAGGGATGAGCAGTTCTTC. Its translation: CAISDGGRDEQFF.

This chain connects TRBV24-1 to TRBJ2-5; 9 positions match TRBD1. The CDR3 is 16 amino acids. Germline assignment: CDR1 KGHDR and CDR2 SFDVKD. After removal of 3 bases from V and 4 bases from J, the junction contained 8 bases not matched to a gene. The CDR3 protein is CATSDTGTGKVETQYF. CDR3 nucleotides: TGTGCCACCAGTGATACGGGGACAGGGAAGGTAGAGACCCAGTACTTC.

The V gene is TRBV6-6, the J gene TRBJ1-1; maybe TRBD1 (5 bases). V was cut by 8 bases and J by 6 bases, with 16 bases left in between. The CDR3 sequence is 13 residues long. Germline V gene sequence: CDR1 MNHNY, CDR2 SVGAGI (reference sequence). The CDR3 protein is CASHTGTEPEAFF. In DNA form, the CDR3 reads TGTGCCAGCCACACCGGGACGGAGCCTGAAGCTTTCTTT.

This sequence joins TRBV7-2 and TRBJ2-3; D may be TRBD2 (5 bases). Germline V gene data show CDR1 as SGHTA and CDR2 as FQGNSA. The V gene lost 5 bases and the J gene lost 2 bases, with 11 bases spanning the gap. The CDR3 runs 14 residues. The CDR3 sequence: CASSRDGVTDTQYF. DNA of the CDR3: TGTGCCAGCAGCAGAGACGGGGTCACAGATACGCAGTATTTT.

The genes are TRBV12-3 or TRBV12-4 and TRBJ1-4, with unresolved D. The CDR3 extends over 14 amino acids. The ends were cut back, 6 bases at V and 1 base at J, with 9 bases in the middle. Here the CDR3 DNA reads TGTGCCAGCAGCCGTCCGGAAACTAATGAAAAACTGTTTTTT. Protein product: CASSRPETNEKLFF.

The sample holds a few counts of this clonotype. V is TRBV6-6 and J is TRBJ2-3, with D perhaps being TRBD1 or TRBD2 (6 bases each). Germline CDR1 is MNHNY and CDR2 is SVGAGI (reference sequence). Trimming removed 7 bases from V and 1 base from J, with 18 bases in between. CDR3 size: 16 residues. The CDR3 DNA sequence: TGTGCCAGCACCAATTCCGGGGGCGAAGGCACAGATACGCAGTATTTT. Amino acids: CASTNSGGEGTDTQYF.

The chain uses TRBV10-3 and TRBJ2-3; 11 positions match TRBD2. The germline gives CDR1 ENHRY, CDR2 SYGVKD. The ends lost 8 bases at V and 6 bases at J; junction bases unmatched: 10. The CDR3 totals 15 residues. CDR3: CAIGGLAGGGDTQYF. CDR3 DNA sequence: TGTGCCATCGGAGGGCTAGCGGGGGGCGGGGATACGCAGTATTTT.

The rearrangement links TRBV6-5 to TRBJ2-1; TRBD1 agrees at 7 bases. Looked up from germline, CDR1 is MNHEY and CDR2 is SVGAGI. V dropped 2 bases and J dropped 2; count of bases not matched to a gene: 6. There are 16 residues in the CDR3. CDR3 DNA: TGTGCCAGCAGTTACGAGTGGGGGACAGCCTACAATGAGCAGTTCTTC. Translated: CASSYEWGTAYNEQFF.

This clonotype was observed a handful of times. V gene TRBV27 combines with J gene TRBJ2-7, with a weak D call TRBD1 (5 bases). Trimming took 3 bases from V and 3 from J, leaving 12 bases between them. Germline CDR1 and CDR2: MNHEY and SMNVEV (reference sequence). This CDR3 comprises 14 residues. The DNA of the CDR3 is TGTGCCAGCAGTTTTGGGGCGTTTTACTACGAGCAGTACTTC. Its protein is CASSFGAFYYEQYF.

The V call is TRBV5-5, the J call TRBJ2-7; the match to TRBD1 covers 9 bases. CDR1 is SGHKS and CDR2 is YYEKEE in the germline V gene (reference sequence). This CDR3 region has 15 residues. The V and J ends lost 7 bases and 1 base, in that order; junction bases with no gene match: 9. The CDR3 coding sequence is TGTGCCAGCCATCTTGGGACAGGGATATCCTACGAGCAGTACTTC. Its protein product is CASHLGTGISYEQYF. The full variable domain, in which reference TRBV5-5 and TRBJ2-7 provide the parts outside the CDR3, is DAGVTQSPTHLIKTRGQQVTLRCSPISGHKSVSWYQQVLGQGPQFIFQYYEKEERGRGNFPDRFSARQFPNYSSELNVNALLLGDSALYLCASHLGTGISYEQYFGPGTRLTVT.

In its sample, this clonotype was seen a few times. This chain links TRBV10-3 with TRBJ2-7; TRBD2 is a possible D gene (6 bases). The CDR3 is 15 residues long. Deletions cut 4 bases from V and 5 bases from J, with 18 bases between. Looked up from germline, CDR1 is ENHRY and CDR2 is SYGVKD. The CDR3 reads CAISAFGTPSHEQYF. The CDR3 nucleotides are TGTGCCATCAGTGCGTTCGGGACTCCTTCTCACGAGCAGTACTTC.

There are a few counts of this clonotype. The V and J genes are TRBV5-6 and TRBJ2-1; no definite D call. The CDR3 extends over 12 amino acids. Germline CDR1 and CDR2: SGHDT and YYEEEE. The V gene lost 4 bases and the J gene lost 7 bases, with 9 bases spanning the gap. The CDR3 sequence is CASSRTQNEQFF. CDR3 nucleotides: TGTGCCAGCAGCCGGACGCAGAATGAGCAGTTCTTC.

In its sample, this clonotype was seen a few times. The chain couples TRBV5-1 to TRBJ2-3; D may be TRBD2 (6 bases). The CDR3 runs to 15 residues. Germline V gene sequence: CDR1 SGHRS, CDR2 YFSETQ. Trimming cost V 0 bases and J 4 bases, with 12 bases left between them. In DNA, the CDR3 is TGCGCCAGCAGCTTGGTAGGCAGGGAGGCAGATACGCAGTATTTT. Translated, it gives CASSLVGREADTQYF.